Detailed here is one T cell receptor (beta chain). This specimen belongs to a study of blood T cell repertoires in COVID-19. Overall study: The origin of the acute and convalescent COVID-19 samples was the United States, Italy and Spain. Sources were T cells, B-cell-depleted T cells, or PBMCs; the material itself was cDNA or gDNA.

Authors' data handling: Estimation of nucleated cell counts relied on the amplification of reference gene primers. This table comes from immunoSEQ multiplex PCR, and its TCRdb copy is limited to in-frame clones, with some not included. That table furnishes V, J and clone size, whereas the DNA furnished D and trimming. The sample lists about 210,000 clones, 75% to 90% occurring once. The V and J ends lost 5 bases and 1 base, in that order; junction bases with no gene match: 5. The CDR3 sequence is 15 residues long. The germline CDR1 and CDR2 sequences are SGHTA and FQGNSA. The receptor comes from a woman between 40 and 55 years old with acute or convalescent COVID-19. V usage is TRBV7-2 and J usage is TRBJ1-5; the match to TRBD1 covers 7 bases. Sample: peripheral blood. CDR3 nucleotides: TGTGCCAGCAGCAGACAGGGCTCAAGCAATCAGCCCCAGCATTTT. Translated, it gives CASSRQGSSNQPQHF.